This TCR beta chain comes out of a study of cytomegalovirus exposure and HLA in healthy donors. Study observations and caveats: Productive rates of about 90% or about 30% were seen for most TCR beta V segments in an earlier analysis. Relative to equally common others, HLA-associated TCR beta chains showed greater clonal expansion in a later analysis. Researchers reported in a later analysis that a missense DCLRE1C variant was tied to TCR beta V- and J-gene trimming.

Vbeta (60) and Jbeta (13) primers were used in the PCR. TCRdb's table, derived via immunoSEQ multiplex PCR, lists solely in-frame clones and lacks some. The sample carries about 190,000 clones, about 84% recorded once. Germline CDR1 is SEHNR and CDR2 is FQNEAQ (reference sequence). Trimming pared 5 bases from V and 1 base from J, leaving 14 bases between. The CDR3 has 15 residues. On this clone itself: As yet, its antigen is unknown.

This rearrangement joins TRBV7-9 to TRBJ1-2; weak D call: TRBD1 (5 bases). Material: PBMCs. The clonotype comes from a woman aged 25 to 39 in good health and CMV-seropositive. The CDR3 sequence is CASSPGQAYNYGYTF. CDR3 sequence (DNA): TGTGCCAGCAGCCCCGGACAAGCCTATAACTATGGCTACACCTTC.